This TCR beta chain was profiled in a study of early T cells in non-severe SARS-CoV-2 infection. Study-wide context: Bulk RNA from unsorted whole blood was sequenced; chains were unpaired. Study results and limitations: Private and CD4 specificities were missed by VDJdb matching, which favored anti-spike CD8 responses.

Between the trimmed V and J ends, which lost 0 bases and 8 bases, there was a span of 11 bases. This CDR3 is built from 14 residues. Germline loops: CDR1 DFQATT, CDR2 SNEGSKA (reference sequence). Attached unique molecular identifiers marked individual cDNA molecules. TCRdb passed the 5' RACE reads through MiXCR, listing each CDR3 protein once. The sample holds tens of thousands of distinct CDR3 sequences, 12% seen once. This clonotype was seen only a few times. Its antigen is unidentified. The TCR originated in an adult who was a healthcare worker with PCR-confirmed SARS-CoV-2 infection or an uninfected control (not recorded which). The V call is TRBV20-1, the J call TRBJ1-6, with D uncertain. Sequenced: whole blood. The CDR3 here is CSARDPAEYSPLHF. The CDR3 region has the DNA TGCAGTGCTAGAGATCCGGCGGAATATTCACCCCTCCACTTT.